This T cell receptor beta chain was profiled in a study of shared clonotypes between healthy human individuals. Study overall: CD4 naive and CD4 memory each took three plates per donor, while CD8 naive took two and CD8 memory one.

Splitting of CD4+ cells produced CD45RA+ naive and CD45RA-negative memory subsets. Method: immunoSEQ multiplex PCR; TCRdb's copy keeps in-frame clones and lacks some. The sample consists of fewer than 3 million clones, 85% to 95% of them appearing once. Whole-study results and caveats: Donor scarcity curtailed the genetic and exposure-history diversity represented herein. Rarefaction indicated that sorted-subset sequencing remained incomplete although depth was large.

Germline V gene sequence: CDR1 SGHRS, CDR2 YFSETQ. The CDR3 is 13 residues long. With 2 bases removed from V and 7 bases from J, the gap between germline ends came to 12 bases. About this clone: The antigen is not known.

The receptor's source is a man between 18 and 35 years old in good health. Some clones in this sample may be carry-over from other donors' samples. This chain uses TRBV5-1 with TRBJ1-2; maybe TRBD1 (6 bases). What was sequenced was naive CD4+ T cells from PBMCs. Described subset: CD45RA+ positively selected. This CDR3 reads CASSFPGQRGYTF. DNA of the CDR3: TGCGCCAGCAGCTTTCCCGGACAGCGTGGCTACACCTTC.